The clone carrying this TCR beta chain occurred a few times. Its antigen is currently unknown. V dropped 3 bases and J dropped 6; count of bases not matched to a gene: 3. This CDR3 contains 13 residues. In germline, CDR1 is SGHDT, CDR2 YYEEEE. Sequencing used immunoSEQ v3.0 at survey level. Profiling relied on immunoSEQ multiplex PCR, and the TCRdb table lists in-frame clones only, not all of them. The sample has 25,000 to 30,000 clones, over 70% seen once. This entry comes from a study of long-term antiretroviral therapy in people with HIV. The study, taken as a whole, reports: Repertoire dominance by clones expanded before ART was seen at all time points. The data indicate that diversity increased after ART but remained below transplant donor controls.

Researchers secured at least one pre-ART and at least two post-ART PBMC samples from each donor. The sample consisted of unsorted PBMCs, taken 1.1 years before starting antiretroviral therapy. The TCR sequence derives from a woman aged 25 to 39 with HIV. V usage is TRBV5-6 and J usage is TRBJ2-1; 7 bases are shared with TRBD1. The chain's CDR3 is CASSWGTVNEQFF. The CDR3, as DNA: TGTGCCAGCAGCTGGGGGACAGTCAATGAGCAGTTCTTC.